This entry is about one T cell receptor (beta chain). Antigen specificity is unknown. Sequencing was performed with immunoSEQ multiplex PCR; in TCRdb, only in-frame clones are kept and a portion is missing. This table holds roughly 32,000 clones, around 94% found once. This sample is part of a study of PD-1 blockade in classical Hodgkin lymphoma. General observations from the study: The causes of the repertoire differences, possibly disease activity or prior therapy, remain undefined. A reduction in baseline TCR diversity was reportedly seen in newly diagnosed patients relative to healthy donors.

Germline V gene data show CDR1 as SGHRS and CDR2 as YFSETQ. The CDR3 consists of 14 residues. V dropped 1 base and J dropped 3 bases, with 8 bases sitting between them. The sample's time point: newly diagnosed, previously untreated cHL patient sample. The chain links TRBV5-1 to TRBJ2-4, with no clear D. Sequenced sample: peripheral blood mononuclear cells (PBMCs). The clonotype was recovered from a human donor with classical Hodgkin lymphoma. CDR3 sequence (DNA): TGCGCCAGCAGCTTGTCGGGTGGCAAAAACATTCAGTACTTC. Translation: CASSLSGGKNIQYF.